These 9 T cell receptor beta chains were all obtained from the same sample, sequenced in a study of shared clonotypes between healthy human individuals. The naive CD8 subset, CD45RO-negative cells positively selected for CCR7, excluded terminally differentiated effector memory CD45RA+ cells. The protocol was immunoSEQ multiplex PCR, while the TCRdb copy is restricted to in-frame clones and leaves out a portion. The sample yields 760,000 or so clones, 90% to 98% seen once. Source material: naive CD8+ T cells sorted from blood. All receptors derive from a man aged 25-45 years in good health.

The chain links TRBV6-1 to TRBJ1-2; no clear D. CDR1 is MNHNS and CDR2 is SASEGT in the germline V gene. Between the trimmed V and J ends, which lost 6 bases and 2 bases, there was a span of 13 bases. This CDR3 comprises 14 residues. The CDR3 loop reads CASRGTGRNYGYTF. Written as DNA, the CDR3 is TGTGCCAGCAGAGGAACGGGCAGAAACTATGGCTACACCTTC.

V and J are TRBV6-1 and TRBJ2-1, with D tentatively TRBD2 (5 bases). This CDR3 has 16 residues. Germline CDR1 MNHNS, CDR2 SASEGT. Trimming pared 2 bases from V and 4 bases from J, leaving 15 bases between. CDR3 sequence (DNA): TGTGCCAGCAGTGAAATTCTGGCGGGTCAATACAATGAGCAGTTCTTC. Its protein product is CASSEILAGQYNEQFF.

The V call is TRBV5-1, the J call TRBJ2-7, with 11 bases identical to TRBD2. This CDR3 is 18 amino acids long. Trimming cost V 1 base and J 0 bases; bases outside gene matches: 9. Looked up from germline, CDR1 is SGHRS and CDR2 is YFSETQ. In DNA form, the CDR3 reads TGCGCCAGCAGCTTGTGGCCCGGGACTAGCGGCCTCTCCTACGAGCAGTACTTC. Its protein product is CASSLWPGTSGLSYEQYF.

The V and J genes are TRBV9 and TRBJ2-7; 9 bases agree with TRBD2. The CDR3 is 15 residues long. Trimming removed 4 bases from V and 3 bases from J; junction bases left unmatched: 8. Germline CDR1 reads SGDLS; CDR2 reads YYNGEE. CDR3 coding DNA: TGTGCCAGCAGCCTCGGGGCTAGCGGGAACTACGAGCAGTACTTC. It yields the protein CASSLGASGNYEQYF. Combining the CDR3 with reference TRBV9 and TRBJ2-7 gives the whole variable domain DSGVTQTPKHLITATGQRVTLRCSPRSGDLSVYWYQQSLDQGLQFLIQYYNGEERAKGNILERFSAQQFPDLHSELNLSSLELGDSALYFCASSLGASGNYEQYFGPGTRLTVT.

About this clone: Other nucleotide sequences from this sample produce the same CDR3. The chain links TRBV2 to TRBJ1-5; D call uncertain. V dropped 3 bases and J dropped 3 bases, with 3 bases sitting between them. This CDR3 region has 12 residues. Germline V gives CDR1 SNHLY, CDR2 FYNNEI. Written as DNA, the CDR3 is TGTGCCAGCAGTGATTCCAATCAGCCCCAGCATTTT. Translating gives CASSDSNQPQHF.

The chain joins TRBV6-5 to TRBJ1-2; 7 bases fit TRBD1. This CDR3 is built from 16 residues. Per the germline V gene, CDR1 is MNHEY and CDR2 is SVGAGI. V was clipped by 0 bases and J by 2 bases; unmatched bases: 6. DNA of the CDR3: TGTGCCAGCAGTTACTCCCAAGGGGGCCTCAACTATGGCTACACCTTC. It yields the protein CASSYSQGGLNYGYTF.

The chain's CDR3 is CASSTGSNYEQYF. For the CDR3, the DNA is TGTGCCAGCAGCACGGGGAGTAACTACGAGCAGTACTTC. J is TRBJ2-7 and V is TRBV9; D might be TRBD2 (5 bases). CDR1 and CDR2 (germline): SGDLS, YYNGEE. The CDR3 consists of 13 residues. Trimming left V 4 bases short and J 3 bases short, with 11 bases between.

V is TRBV29-1 and J is TRBJ2-5; D gene ambiguous. This CDR3 is built from 12 residues. Germline CDR1 SQVTM, CDR2 ANQGSEA. V was pared by 3 bases and J by 0 bases, with 5 bases between. The CDR3: CSVDTDQETQYF. The CDR3 coding sequence is TGCAGCGTTGACACAGACCAAGAGACCCAGTACTTC. Full variable domain (remainder filled in from reference TRBV29-1 and TRBJ2-5): SAVISQKPSRDICQRGTSLTIQCQVDSQVTMMFWYRQQPGQSLTLIATANQGSEATYESGFVIDKFPISRPNLTFSTLTVSNMSPEDSSIYLCSVDTDQETQYFGPGTRLLVL.

The chain combines TRBV7-9 with TRBJ2-1; 10 positions match TRBD1. In germline, CDR1 is SEHNR, CDR2 FQNEAQ (reference sequence). The ends lost 5 bases at V and 9 bases at J; junction bases unmatched: 7. This CDR3 has 14 amino acids. The CDR3 bases are TGTGCCAGCAGCCCCCGGACAGGGGGTGTTGAGCAGTTCTTC. It translates to CASSPRTGGVEQFF. Full variable domain (outside the CDR3, taken from reference TRBV7-9 and TRBJ2-1): DTGVSQNPRHKITKRGQNVTFRCDPISEHNRLYWYRQTLGQGPEFLTYFQNEAQLEKSRLLSDRFSAERPKGSFSTLEIQRTEQGDSAMYLCASSPRTGGVEQFFGPGTRLTVL.